This T cell receptor (beta chain) was identified during a study of OX40 agonist ivuxolimab in advanced cancers. Study results and limitations: At 0.1 to 3.0 mg/kg, CD4+ and CD8+ blood T cells expanded clonally by week 6.

Only in-frame clones appear in the TCRdb table, and some are missing; sequencing was by immunoSEQ multiplex PCR. Here the sample spans approximately 84,000 clones, around 90% being singletons. The CDR3 runs 14 residues. Germline loops: CDR1 MNHNY, CDR2 SVGAGI (reference sequence). The ends were cut back, 5 bases at V and 6 bases at J, with 16 bases in the middle. On this clone: What it binds is unknown.

Sequencing used CD4+ or CD8+ T cells sorted from blood, obtained in a trial of the OX40 agonist ivuxolimab. This chain joins TRBV6-6 and TRBJ1-2; D unclear. The sequence derives from an adult with an advanced solid tumor such as melanoma, head and neck, liver or kidney cancer. The chain's CDR3 is CASSPNTAGNGYTF. CDR3 coding DNA: TGTGCCAGCAGTCCCAACACGGCAGGCAATGGCTACACCTTC.